This T cell receptor beta chain is from a study of blood T cell repertoires in COVID-19. Study-level information: COVID-19 samples, acute and convalescent, were from the United States, Italy and Spain. The analysed material was cDNA or gDNA that came from T cells, B-cell-depleted T cells, or PBMCs.

Generated by immunoSEQ multiplex PCR, the TCRdb table keeps only in-frame clones and is missing some. The sample yields around 130,000 clones, around 87% seen once. V shed 9 bases, J shed 5 bases, and the junction held 6 bases outside the gene matches. The CDR3 length is 12 residues. Germline CDR1 is SNHLY and CDR2 is FYNNEI. The rearrangement uses TRBV2 and TRBJ2-5; 7 bases agree with TRBD1. The source material was peripheral blood. The TCR sequence derives from a man aged 70-80 years with active COVID-19. CDR3 bases: TGTGCCAGTCAGGGGGTGGGGGAGACCCAGTACTTC. This sequence encodes CASQGVGETQYF.